This passage covers 20 T cell receptor beta chains from one sample sequenced in a study of T cell clonotyping in hematopoietic cell transplantation. Regarding time point: recipient sample about 28 days before transplant, after cytoreduction. The data were produced by immunoSEQ multiplex PCR, yet TCRdb's version contains in-frame clones alone and is incomplete. The table shows some 36,000 clones, with roughly 94% occurring only once. The material was peripheral blood mononuclear cells, obtained before stem cell transplant. The origin of the receptors is a man in his forties with chronic myeloid leukemia. Some clones in this sample may be carry-over from other donors' samples.

The CDR3 sequence: CASSEGQLTDTQYF. Here the CDR3 DNA reads TGTGCCAGCAGTGAAGGGCAGCTCACAGATACGCAGTATTTT. The V and J genes are TRBV2 and TRBJ2-3; D not certain. The germline V gene encodes CDR1 SNHLY and CDR2 FYNNEI. The CDR3 length is 14 residues. The V end was cut by 1 base, the J end by 2 bases, with 7 bases between.

The chain is built from TRBV7-8 and TRBJ1-5, with 7 bases fitting TRBD1. The CDR3 loop spans 17 amino acids. Germline loops: CDR1 SGHVS, CDR2 FQNEAQ. Trimming took 4 bases from V and 2 from J; bases not matched to a gene: 11. In nucleotides, the CDR3 is TGTGCCAGCAGCTCTTTACCAGGGGGTGACGGCAATCAGCCCCAGCATTTT. The encoded protein is CASSSLPGGDGNQPQHF.

The V and J genes are TRBV2 and TRBJ2-2; TRBD1 aligns across 11 bases. Germline-derived CDR1 and CDR2 are SNHLY and FYNNEI. The CDR3 extends over 15 amino acids. V trimming: 4 bases; J trimming: 6 bases; junction bases outside the gene matches: 4. The CDR3 coding sequence is TGTGCCAGCAGTGGGGACAGGGGGGGGTCCGGGGAGCTGTTTTTT. Its translation: CASSGDRGGSGELFF.

J is TRBJ2-7 and V is TRBV11-3; 7 bases are shared with TRBD1. This CDR3 has 15 residues. Germline V gene lookup returns CDR1 SGHNT and CDR2 YENEEA. Trimming took 5 bases from V and 2 from J; bases not matched to a gene: 9. This CDR3 reads CASSPIQTGTYEQYF. CDR3 DNA: TGTGCCAGCAGCCCGATTCAGACAGGGACCTACGAGCAGTACTTC.

The rearrangement joins TRBV18 to TRBJ2-5; tentatively, D is TRBD1 (6 bases). The germline V gene has CDR1 KGHSH and CDR2 LQKENI. The V end was cut by 6 bases, the J end by 2 bases, with 19 bases between. The CDR3 spans 16 residues. The CDR3 nucleotides are TGTGCCAGCTCTCTTGCCCCGGGACAACCTCAAGAGACCCAGTACTTC. This sequence encodes CASSLAPGQPQETQYF. The variable domain in full, completed from reference TRBV18 and TRBJ2-5, reads NAGVMQNPRHLVRRRGQEARLRCSPMKGHSHVYWYRQLPEEGLKFMVYLQKENIIDESGMPKERFSAEFPKEGPSILRIQQVVRGDSAAYFCASSLAPGQPQETQYFGPGTRLLVL.

In this sample, this clone turned up a few times. The chain employs TRBV5-4 and TRBJ2-6; D is unclear. Germline CDR1 and CDR2: SGHNT and YYREEE (reference sequence). The V gene lost 0 bases and the J gene lost 3 bases, with 7 bases spanning the gap. The CDR3 is made up of 15 amino acids. The CDR3 bases are TGTGCCAGCAGCTTGGAAGGGCTTGGGGCCAACGTCCTGACTTTC. Amino acid sequence: CASSLEGLGANVLTF.

V gene TRBV2 combines with J gene TRBJ1-5; weak D call: TRBD1 (5 bases). Germline V gene data show CDR1 as SNHLY and CDR2 as FYNNEI. V lost 8 bases to trimming and J lost 2 bases, with 7 bases between them. The length of the CDR3 is 12 residues. CDR3: CASEGGNQPQHF. DNA of the CDR3: TGTGCCAGCGAAGGGGGCAATCAGCCCCAGCATTTT. The full variable domain, in which reference TRBV2 and TRBJ1-5 provide the parts outside the CDR3, is EPEVTQTPSHQVTQMGQEVILRCVPISNHLYFYWYRQILGQKVEFLVSFYNNEISEKSEIFDDQFSVERPDGSNFTLKIRSTKLEDSAMYFCASEGGNQPQHFGDGTRLSIL.

This clone was seen a few times. V usage is TRBV9 and J usage is TRBJ1-5; D not resolved. CDR1 and CDR2 from the germline V gene are SGDLS and YYNGEE. Deletions cut 0 bases from V and 4 bases from J, with 8 bases between. The CDR3 is 14 amino acids. The CDR3 is CASSVGWWNQPQHF. The CDR3 DNA is TGTGCCAGCAGCGTAGGGTGGTGGAATCAGCCCCAGCATTTT.

The chain uses TRBV7-2 and TRBJ1-5; tentatively, D is TRBD1 (6 bases). The germline V gene has CDR1 SGHTA and CDR2 FQGNSA. V was trimmed by 4 bases and J by 7 bases, leaving 11 bases between them. The CDR3 extends over 13 amino acids. The CDR3 region has the DNA TGTGCCAGCAGCTCAGGGGAAGGGCAGCCCCAGCATTTT. Residues: CASSSGEGQPQHF.

This chain connects TRBV6-1 to TRBJ1-2; 7 bases align to TRBD1. The CDR3 is made up of 14 amino acids. Germline assignment: CDR1 MNHNS and CDR2 SASEGT. Trimming removed 6 bases from V and 7 bases from J; junction bases left unmatched: 11. The CDR3 nucleotides read TGTGCCAGCAGAGTAACGGGACAGTCTTTTGGCTACACCTTC. Translated, it gives CASRVTGQSFGYTF.

V gene TRBV7-3 combines with J gene TRBJ2-2; 9 bases fit TRBD2. The CDR3 is 16 residues long. Trimming took 5 bases from V and 6 from J; bases not matched to a gene: 10. Germline V gene lookup returns CDR1 SGHTA and CDR2 FQGTGA. CDR3: CASSPPEGLASGELFF. DNA for the CDR3: TGTGCCAGCAGCCCCCCAGAGGGACTAGCATCCGGGGAGCTGTTTTTT.

This chain links TRBV10-3 with TRBJ1-1; 8 bases match TRBD1. V dropped 9 bases and J dropped 3; count of bases not matched to a gene: 6. Germline V lookup: CDR1 ENHRY, CDR2 SYGVKD. CDR3 length: 13 residues. This CDR3 is CAIGQGADTEAFF. CDR3 bases: TGTGCCATAGGTCAGGGGGCGGACACTGAAGCTTTCTTT.

This chain uses TRBV2 with TRBJ2-5; TRBD2 aligns across 7 bases. CDR1 and CDR2 (germline): SNHLY, FYNNEI. V lost 7 bases and J lost 5; bases outside the gene matches: 4. This CDR3 region has 12 residues. CDR3 sequence: CASIGGIETQYF. The DNA for the CDR3 is TGTGCCAGCATCGGGGGGATTGAGACCCAGTACTTC. The complete variable domain, with remaining parts taken from reference TRBV2 and TRBJ2-5, reads EPEVTQTPSHQVTQMGQEVILRCVPISNHLYFYWYRQILGQKVEFLVSFYNNEISEKSEIFDDQFSVERPDGSNFTLKIRSTKLEDSAMYFCASIGGIETQYFGPGTRLLVL.

J is TRBJ2-3 and V is TRBV5-1; TRBD2 aligns across 15 bases. Trimming took 4 bases from V and 0 from J; bases not matched to a gene: 9. The V gene's germline CDR1 is SGHRS and CDR2 YFSETQ. CDR3 length equals 19 residues. CDR3 protein: CASSAGWTSGGVSTDTQYF. The DNA of the CDR3 is TGCGCCAGCAGCGCGGGTTGGACTAGCGGGGGGGTTAGCACAGATACGCAGTATTTT.

The CDR3 region has the DNA TGTGCCACCAGCAGAGATAAGGGGAGGGGGGCCTACACTGAAGCTTTCTTT. This codes for CATSRDKGRGAYTEAFF. V is TRBV15 and J is TRBJ1-1, with TRBD1 as a possible D gene (6 bases). The CDR3 length is 17 residues. Germline loops: CDR1 LNHNV, CDR2 YYDKDF (reference sequence). The ends were cut back, 0 bases at V and 3 bases at J, with 17 bases in the middle.

This chain links TRBV29-1 with TRBJ1-3; 9 bases agree with TRBD1. This CDR3 has 17 amino acids. V was clipped by 6 bases and J by 4 bases; unmatched bases: 16. The germline CDR1 and CDR2 sequences are SQVTM and ANQGSEA. The CDR3: CSVQGAQGPVGGNTIYF. The CDR3 coding sequence is TGCAGCGTACAGGGGGCGCAGGGCCCCGTAGGAGGAAACACCATATATTTT. Using reference TRBV29-1 and TRBJ1-3 for the parts outside the CDR3, the full variable domain is SAVISQKPSRDICQRGTSLTIQCQVDSQVTMMFWYRQQPGQSLTLIATANQGSEATYESGFVIDKFPISRPNLTFSTLTVSNMSPEDSSIYLCSVQGAQGPVGGNTIYFGEGSWLTVV.

This clone was seen just once. The chain is built from TRBV28 and TRBJ1-2; D is unclear. V dropped 6 bases and J dropped 8 bases, with 16 bases sitting between them. This CDR3 has 13 amino acids. The germline CDR1 and CDR2 sequences are MDHEN and SYDVKM. The CDR3 loop reads CASSPGRESGYTF. In DNA form, the CDR3 reads TGTGCCAGCAGCCCCGGGAGGGAGTCCGGCTACACCTTC.

This clone came up a few times. The chain carries TRBV7-9 and TRBJ1-2; D unresolved. Germline V gene lookup returns CDR1 SEHNR and CDR2 FQNEAQ (reference sequence). The V and J ends lost 1 base and 7 bases respectively, with 13 bases between them. The CDR3 is 14 amino acids. The CDR3 nucleotides are TGTGCCAGCAGCTTAGAGACAATTGGCGGTGGCTACACCTTC. Translating gives CASSLETIGGGYTF.

Points on this clone: In this CDR3 the conserved last residue, phenylalanine or tryptophan, is missing, so a read error is likely. The DNA is left out, because the CDR3 cannot be placed on it with certainty; the CDR3 is given as TCRdb lists it. The rearrangement links TRBV30 to TRBJ1-2. The length of the CDR3 is 13 amino acids, counting both ends. CDR1 GTSNPN and CDR2 SVGIG come from the germline V gene (reference sequence). CDR3 sequence: CAWSLGGTSPLLG.

This chain joins TRBV25-1 and TRBJ1-4; the D gene is possibly TRBD1 (5 bases). The CDR3 length is 15 residues. V shed 3 bases and J shed 3 bases, with 11 bases lying between them. The germline CDR1 and CDR2 sequences are MGHDK and SYGVNS. The CDR3: CASSDLGAANEKLFF. CDR3 bases: TGTGCCAGCAGTGACCTCGGGGCGGCTAATGAAAAACTGTTTTTT.